One and the same sample provided the 25 T cell receptor beta chains below, sequenced in a study of metastatic and nonmetastatic thyroid tumors. Prior to thyroid surgery, none of the patients had received any treatment. TCRdb reassembled clones from the PCR reads with MiXCR. The sample shows 20,000 to 25,000 clones, approximately 30% of them seen only once. The sequencing input was blood. These receptors were obtained from a female donor with papillary thyroid cancer or a benign thyroid nodule (not recorded which). Some clones in this sample may be carry-over from other donors' samples.

In its sample, this clone is medium-sized. The chain couples TRBV5-1 to TRBJ2-7, with 8 bases aligning to TRBD2. Per the germline V gene, CDR1 is SGHRS and CDR2 is YFSETQ. The CDR3 runs 14 residues. V shed 3 bases, J shed 5 bases, and the junction held 7 bases outside the gene matches. The CDR3 sequence: CASSSRGGPHEQYF. The DNA of the CDR3 is TGCGCCAGCAGCTCCCGGGGGGGTCCCCACGAGCAGTACTTC.

This clone has a count of ten or more. The chain recombines TRBV24-1 with TRBJ2-1; TRBD2 agrees at 7 bases. CDR1 is KGHDR and CDR2 is SFDVKD in the germline V gene. J lost 1 base, V lost 2 bases, and 22 bases had no gene match. The CDR3 contains 22 residues. CDR3 in amino acids: CATSDSTWSVVGGPRSYNEQFF. CDR3 coding DNA: TGTGCCACCAGTGATTCCACTTGGTCGGTTGTGGGAGGGCCGAGGTCCTACAATGAGCAGTTCTTC.

This clone was counted a few times. The chain uses TRBV19 and TRBJ2-7; tentatively, D is TRBD1 (5 bases). Germline assignment: CDR1 LNHDA and CDR2 SQIVND (reference sequence). V gave up 3 bases and J gave up 2 bases, with 14 bases separating them. The CDR3 has 15 amino acids. In DNA, the CDR3 is TGTGCCAGTAGTATCGGTCTAGGGGTTACCTACGAGCAGTACTTC. It translates to CASSIGLGVTYEQYF.

This clone was detected only once. The chain carries TRBV20-1 and TRBJ1-6, with TRBD1 matching over 7 bases. The junction had 8 bases not matched to a gene; V was cut back by 1 base and J by 11 bases. There are 14 residues in the CDR3. The V gene's germline CDR1 is DFQATT and CDR2 SNEGSKA (reference sequence). DNA of the CDR3: TGCAGTGCTAGAGTCCAGGACAGGTGTACACCCCTCCACTTT. It encodes CSARVQDRCTPLHF.

The chain has TRBV6-4 and TRBJ2-5; 9 positions match TRBD2. The germline gives CDR1 MRHNA, CDR2 SNTAGT. V trimming: 3 bases; J trimming: 4 bases; junction bases outside the gene matches: 6. This CDR3 contains 15 residues. The CDR3, as DNA: TGTGCCAGCAGTGAGTTTAGCGGGAGAGGAGAGACCCAGTACTTC. This translates into CASSEFSGRGETQYF.

This clone has a count of ten or more. A much larger clonotype is one base distant, so this may be a read error. Other DNA sequences of this sample code for an identical CDR3. This chain links TRBV4-3 with TRBJ2-1; perhaps TRBD1 as D (6 bases). The CDR3 is 13 amino acids. Trimming shortened V by 4 bases and J by 6 bases, and 10 bases separated the two germline ends. Germline V gives CDR1 LGHNA, CDR2 YSLEER. Written as DNA, the CDR3 is TGCGCCAGCAGCCCGACAGGTGGCAATGAGCAGTTCTTC. Protein product: CASSPTGGNEQFF.

This chain links TRBV20-1 with TRBJ1-3; 10 bases are shared with TRBD1. The germline V gene has CDR1 DFQATT and CDR2 SNEGSKA (reference sequence). The ends lost 5 bases at V and 0 bases at J; junction bases unmatched: 1. CDR3 size: 14 residues. CDR3 loop: CSAWDRGSGNTIYF. Here the CDR3 DNA reads TGCAGTGCTTGGGACAGGGGCTCTGGAAACACCATATATTTT.

This clone was observed at least ten times. The chain employs TRBV5-1 and TRBJ1-1; TRBD1 aligns across 9 bases. Germline CDR1 and CDR2: SGHRS and YFSETQ. The CDR3 spans 15 residues. The J segment lost 6 bases and the V segment lost 1 base, leaving 7 bases of the junction unmatched. Here the CDR3 DNA reads TGCGCCAGCAGCTTGCTGGGACAGGGAGCCTCTGAAGCTTTCTTT. Amino acid sequence: CASSLLGQGASEAFF.

For this clone: A much larger clone differs from this one at a single base, so this may be a read error. This CDR3 is also generated by other DNA sequences in the sample. V gene TRBV19 combines with J gene TRBJ2-5; D possibly corresponds to TRBD1 (5 bases). This CDR3 contains 14 residues. Germline-derived CDR1 and CDR2 are LNHDA and SQIVND (reference sequence). The V gene lost 4 bases and the J gene lost 6 bases, with 15 bases spanning the gap. The CDR3 here is CASSSGRGEQTQYF. The CDR3 DNA sequence: TGTGCCAGTAGTAGCGGTAGGGGTGAACAGACCCAGTACTTC.

This clone was counted ten times or more. The chain has TRBV7-9 and TRBJ1-5, with TRBD1 as a possible D gene (5 bases). Germline V gene lookup returns CDR1 SEHNR and CDR2 FQNEAQ (reference sequence). The CDR3 totals 13 residues. Trimming shortened V by 8 bases and J by 6 bases, and 14 bases separated the two germline ends. Here the CDR3 DNA reads TGTGCCAGCGACCAGGGTTTCGGTCAGCCCCAGCATTTT. It specifies CASDQGFGQPQHF.

This clone has at least ten counts. This chain links TRBV7-3 with TRBJ2-1; tentatively, D is TRBD1 (7 bases). Trimming cost V 5 bases and J 10 bases, with 15 bases left between them. Germline assignment: CDR1 SGHTA and CDR2 FQGTGA. CDR3 length equals 13 residues. The CDR3 nucleotides read TGTGCCAGCAGCCCCCAGGGGGGACTGGAGCAGTTCTTC. Amino acids: CASSPQGGLEQFF. The full variable domain, in which reference TRBV7-3 and TRBJ2-1 provide the parts outside the CDR3, is GAGVSQTPSNKVTEKGKYVELRCDPISGHTALYWYRQSLGQGPEFLIYFQGTGAADDSGLPNDRFFAVRPEGSVSTLKIQRTERGDSAVYLCASSPQGGLEQFFGPGTRLTVL.

This clone was counted at least ten times. The chain uses TRBV2 and TRBJ1-4, with TRBD1 identical over 8 bases. Germline V gene lookup returns CDR1 SNHLY and CDR2 FYNNEI. The trim removed 2 bases at V and 12 bases at J, leaving 11 bases unmatched. This CDR3 has 15 residues. The CDR3 region is CASSEYSQGAGELFF. CDR3 coding DNA: TGTGCCAGCAGTGAATACTCCCAGGGGGCAGGGGAACTGTTTTTT.

The table lists this clone with many counts. The DNA for the CDR3 is TGCAGTGCTACTGCGGCGGGCGAGCAGTACTTC. This sequence encodes CSATAAGEQYF. This chain uses TRBV20-1 with TRBJ2-7, with D perhaps TRBD2 (5 bases). CDR1 and CDR2 (germline): DFQATT, SNEGSKA (reference sequence). Deletions cut 4 bases from V and 6 bases from J, with 10 bases between. The CDR3 has 11 amino acids.

By proportion, this clone is medium-sized. The gene calls are TRBV4-2 and TRBJ2-1; possible D gene TRBD1, 5 bases. The CDR3 is made up of 14 amino acids. Trimming took off 0 bases at V and 8 bases at J, with 11 bases between the two ends. CDR1 and CDR2 from the germline V gene are LGHNA and YNFKEQ. DNA for the CDR3: TGTGCCAGCAGCCAAGATCAGGGTACGGATGAGCAGTTCTTC. It codes for CASSQDQGTDEQFF.

In this sample, this clone turned up once. The V call is TRBV7-6, the J call TRBJ2-1, with TRBD2 matching over 7 bases. The CDR3 is 14 residues long. The germline CDR1 and CDR2 sequences are SGHVS and FNYEAQ. Trimming at V came to 7 bases and at J to 9 bases, leaving 12 bases not matched to a gene. This CDR3 is CASTAAEGGAEQFF. The CDR3 nucleotides read TGTGCCAGCACTGCTGCGGAGGGAGGGGCTGAGCAGTTCTTC. The full variable domain, rest sourced from reference TRBV7-6 and TRBJ2-1, is GAGVSQSPRYKVTKRGQDVALRCDPISGHVSLYWYRQALGQGPEFLTYFNYEAQQDKSGLPNDRFSAERPEGSISTLTIQRTEQRDSAMYRCASTAAEGGAEQFFGPGTRLTVL.

The chain links TRBV10-1 to TRBJ2-7; D is uncertain. V shed 10 bases and J shed 2 bases, with 3 bases lying between them. Germline loops: CDR1 WNHNN, CDR2 SYGVQD (reference sequence). The CDR3 has 9 residues. CDR3 bases: TGCGCCACCACCTACGAGCAGTACTTC. Protein: CATTYEQYF.

Judged by abundance, this clone is medium-sized (0.01 to 0.1%). The V and J genes are TRBV6-1 and TRBJ2-6; D possibly corresponds to TRBD2 (6 bases). CDR3 size: 15 residues. Germline V lookup: CDR1 MNHNS, CDR2 SASEGT. The V and J ends lost 4 bases and 2 bases respectively, with 9 bases between them. CDR3 loop: CASSARLAGANVLTF. CDR3 DNA sequence: TGTGCCAGCAGTGCCCGACTAGCTGGGGCCAACGTCCTGACTTTC.

In DNA, the CDR3 is TGTGCCACCACCCTTGCCGGGGAGCTGTTTTTT. As protein: CATTLAGELFF. The chain joins TRBV6-1 to TRBJ2-2; D is unclear. Germline V gene sequence: CDR1 MNHNS, CDR2 SASEGT. The CDR3 runs 11 residues. V was cut by 10 bases and J by 6 bases, with 9 bases left in between.

The rearrangement joins TRBV7-2 to TRBJ2-7; 8 bases align to TRBD2. This CDR3 is 15 amino acids long. Germline V gene data show CDR1 as SGHTA and CDR2 as FQGNSA. V gave up 1 base and J gave up 5 bases; unmatched junction bases: 7. DNA for the CDR3: TGTGCCAGCAGCTTAGTGGCTAGCGGGCTTAACGAGCAGTACTTC. Protein product: CASSLVASGLNEQYF.

The chain couples TRBV11-2 to TRBJ1-6, with D perhaps matching TRBD1 (6 bases). This CDR3 is 17 amino acids long. Germline V gene lookup returns CDR1 SGHAT and CDR2 FQNNGV. With 1 base removed from V and 9 bases from J, the gap between germline ends came to 19 bases. CDR3 loop: CASSLVWTAISSSPLHF. In nucleotides, the CDR3 is TGTGCCAGCAGCTTAGTATGGACAGCAATTTCCAGTTCACCCCTCCACTTT.

This clone was detected ten times or more. The rearrangement joins TRBV11-2 to TRBJ2-3, with a tentative D call TRBD2 (6 bases). The CDR3 loop spans 16 amino acids. V lost 4 bases, J lost 3 bases, and 17 bases lay in between. CDR1 SGHAT and CDR2 FQNNGV come from the germline V gene. The CDR3 is CASSYEQRVFTDTQYF. CDR3 sequence (DNA): TGTGCCAGCAGCTACGAACAGCGGGTTTTTACAGATACGCAGTATTTT.

This sequence joins TRBV20-1 and TRBJ2-1, with 10 bases aligning to TRBD2. V dropped 2 bases and J dropped 12; count of bases not matched to a gene: 4. Germline V CDR1 and CDR2: DFQATT, SNEGSKA (reference sequence). This CDR3 region has 12 residues. Here the CDR3 reads CSARLAGVRQFF. CDR3 DNA: TGCAGTGCTAGACTAGCGGGAGTACGGCAGTTCTTC.

Only one count was recorded for this clone. V gene TRBV7-2 combines with J gene TRBJ2-7; 8 bases fit TRBD2. There are 15 residues in the CDR3. V lost 1 base and J lost 2; bases outside the gene matches: 4. The germline V gene has CDR1 SGHTA and CDR2 FQGNSA. CDR3 bases: TGTGCCAGCAGCTTAGTCGCGGGGGGAACCTACGAGCAGTACTTC. Translation gives CASSLVAGGTYEQYF.

This clone occurred a few times. The J gene is TRBJ2-5, the V gene TRBV5-6; D is undetermined. CDR1 is SGHDT and CDR2 is YYEEEE in the germline V gene. This CDR3 is 11 amino acids long. V dropped 4 bases and J dropped 5 bases, with 6 bases sitting between them. This chain's CDR3 is CASSRKETQYF. DNA of the CDR3: TGTGCCAGCAGCCGAAAGGAGACCCAGTACTTC.

The chain is built from TRBV6-1 and TRBJ2-5, with a possible D match to TRBD1 (5 bases). CDR1 MNHNS and CDR2 SASEGT come from the germline V gene. Deletions cut 4 bases from V and 5 bases from J, with 11 bases between. The CDR3 spans 13 residues. CDR3 nucleotides: TGTGCCAGCAGTGTTGCAGGGTTTGAGACCCAGTACTTC. This gives the protein CASSVAGFETQYF.